A single sample is the source of the 16 T cell receptor beta chains below, sequenced in a study of T cell responses to AZD1222 COVID-19 vaccine. Some clones are missing from TCRdb's copy, which holds only in-frame ones; the method was immunoSEQ multiplex PCR. The sample contains about 120,000 clones, 80% to 90% of which appear only once. This sample comprised peripheral blood, obtained on day 0 of AZD1222 vaccination. Receptors originate from an adult in good health.

J is TRBJ2-2 and V is TRBV9, with 8 bases that match TRBD1. The CDR3 contains 15 residues. Germline CDR1 SGDLS, CDR2 YYNGEE. The J segment lost 1 base and the V segment lost 5 bases, leaving 4 bases of the junction unmatched. The CDR3 is CASREGQENTGELFF. The CDR3 DNA reads TGTGCCAGCAGGGAGGGACAGGAGAACACCGGGGAGCTGTTTTTT.

The chain employs TRBV24-1 and TRBJ2-7; D remains unclear. CDR3 length: 12 residues. Trimming removed 1 base from V and 3 bases from J, with 3 bases in between. Germline V lookup: CDR1 KGHDR, CDR2 SFDVKD. CDR3 DNA sequence: TGTGCCACCAGTGATTTTAACTACGAGCAGTACTTC. Translating it yields CATSDFNYEQYF.

The chain is built from TRBV18 and TRBJ2-7; D not resolved. CDR3 length: 13 residues. Germline V gene lookup returns CDR1 KGHSH and CDR2 LQKENI. Trimming took off 4 bases at V and 6 bases at J, with 13 bases between the two ends. The DNA for the CDR3 is TGTGCCAGCTCACAATACCCCAGGTCCGAGCAGTACTTC. Residues: CASSQYPRSEQYF.

The rearrangement links TRBV5-4 to TRBJ2-3; possibly TRBD2 for D (6 bases). Germline V lookup: CDR1 SGHNT, CDR2 YYREEE (reference sequence). V dropped 4 bases and J dropped 1 base, with 13 bases sitting between them. The CDR3 spans 15 residues. DNA of the CDR3: TGTGCCAGCAGCGTGGTGGGGGGAGGCACAGATACGCAGTATTTT. As protein: CASSVVGGGTDTQYF. The whole variable domain, remainder taken from reference TRBV5-4 and TRBJ2-3, is ETGVTQSPTHLIKTRGQQVTLRCSSQSGHNTVSWYQQALGQGPQFIFQYYREEENGRGNFPPRFSGLQFPNYSSELNVNALELDDSALYLCASSVVGGGTDTQYFGPGTRLTVL.

This sequence joins TRBV19 and TRBJ2-3; a weak D match, TRBD2 (6 bases). Germline CDR1 is LNHDA and CDR2 is SQIVND (reference sequence). The V gene lost 6 bases and the J gene lost 3 bases, with 16 bases spanning the gap. The CDR3 length is 15 residues. DNA of the CDR3: TGTGCCAGTAGGAGGGGAGGTTTTGGAACAGATACGCAGTATTTT. Amino acids: CASRRGGFGTDTQYF.

This clone showed up just a few times. This chain connects TRBV19 to TRBJ2-1, with TRBD2 identical over 13 bases. Germline values: CDR1 LNHDA, CDR2 SQIVND (reference sequence). J gave up 9 bases and V 2 bases, and 10 bases lay outside the gene matches. The CDR3 consists of 17 residues. CDR3 residues: CASSIRTSGSIPREQFF. The CDR3 coding sequence is TGTGCCAGTAGTATACGGACTAGCGGGAGCATCCCTCGTGAGCAGTTCTTC.

CDR3 DNA: TGTGCCACCAGTGATGAACGAGAGCAGTTCTTC. Translation: CATSDEREQFF. The chain employs TRBV24-1 and TRBJ2-1; D uncertain. Germline V gene sequence: CDR1 KGHDR, CDR2 SFDVKD. The CDR3 loop spans 11 amino acids. Trimming took 3 bases from V and 10 from J, leaving 6 bases between them.

The V and J genes are TRBV4-3 and TRBJ1-2; 9 positions match TRBD1. J was trimmed by 4 bases and V by 4 bases; bases with no gene match: 10. This CDR3 spans 16 amino acids. Germline V gene sequence: CDR1 LGHNA, CDR2 YSLEER. CDR3 coding DNA: TGCGCCAGCAGCCCCGGAGGGACAGGGAGTATCTATGGCTACACCTTC. Its protein is CASSPGGTGSIYGYTF.

As to this clone: The same CDR3 arises from other DNA sequences in this sample as well. The V call is TRBV9, the J call TRBJ1-6; D possibly corresponds to TRBD1 (6 bases). The CDR3 contains 14 residues. V lost 0 bases, J lost 8 bases, and 9 bases lay in between. Germline CDR1 SGDLS, CDR2 YYNGEE. The CDR3 coding sequence is TGTGCCAGCAGCGTAGTGGGGGCGGATTCACCCCTCCACTTT. This codes for CASSVVGADSPLHF.

The chain employs TRBV27 and TRBJ1-1; a possible D gene is TRBD1 (5 bases). The CDR3 is 14 residues long. Germline lookup yields CDR1 MNHEY and CDR2 SMNVEV (reference sequence). The V end was cut by 2 bases, the J end by 7 bases, with 14 bases between. CDR3 bases: TGTGCCAGCAGTTTAACGGGCAGGAGGGGTGAAGCTTTCTTT. It specifies CASSLTGRRGEAFF.

J is TRBJ2-3 and V is TRBV28, with 7 positions matching TRBD2. The CDR3 contains 18 residues. With V trimmed by 2 bases and J by 0 bases, 11 bases remained unmatched. CDR1 is MDHEN, CDR2 SYDVKM, per germline. This CDR3 reads CASSLTAGAMTSTDTQYF. The CDR3 coding sequence is TGTGCCAGCAGTTTAACCGCGGGAGCAATGACTAGCACAGATACGCAGTATTTT.

The DNA for the CDR3 is TGTGCCAGCAGCTTTAAGGCAGGGACTGAAGCTTTCTTT. It yields the protein CASSFKAGTEAFF. This chain joins TRBV5-4 and TRBJ1-1, with a weak D call TRBD1 (5 bases). The CDR3 extends over 13 amino acids. Germline CDR1 is SGHNT and CDR2 is YYREEE (reference sequence). Between the trimmed V and J ends, which lost 2 bases and 5 bases, there was a span of 10 bases.

This clone appeared a single time. The chain is built from TRBV28 and TRBJ1-3; tentative D call: TRBD1 (5 bases). The CDR3 runs 13 residues. Trimming left V 5 bases short and J 9 bases short, with 14 bases between. Germline V CDR1 and CDR2: MDHEN, SYDVKM. The CDR3 protein is CASSIRTGGTIYF. CDR3 bases: TGTGCCAGCAGTATCCGGACCGGGGGCACCATATATTTT.

The V gene is TRBV3-1 (or the pseudogene TRBV3-2), the J gene TRBJ2-7; D possibly corresponds to TRBD2 (5 bases). The CDR3 has 14 amino acids. The V gene's germline CDR1 is LGHDT and CDR2 YNNKEL (reference sequence). V lost 1 base and J 7 bases, leaving 14 bases between the germline ends. The CDR3 is CASSQAFGSAEQYF. The CDR3 nucleotides are TGTGCCAGCAGCCAAGCGTTCGGTAGCGCTGAGCAGTACTTC.

A few counts support this clone. The CDR3 nucleotides are TGTGCCAGCAGTGAAGACTCAGAGGGTGAGCAGTTCTTC. This sequence encodes CASSEDSEGEQFF. This chain joins TRBV6-4 and TRBJ2-1, with D perhaps matching TRBD2 (5 bases). The V end was cut by 3 bases, the J end by 9 bases, with 12 bases between. The CDR3 covers 13 residues. In germline, CDR1 is MRHNA, CDR2 SNTAGT.

The rearrangement joins TRBV9 to TRBJ2-7, with a weak D call TRBD1 (5 bases). The germline V gene has CDR1 SGDLS and CDR2 YYNGEE. The CDR3 is made up of 15 amino acids. Trimming removed 4 bases at V and 0 bases at J, with 14 bases between. In DNA form, the CDR3 reads TGTGCCAGCAGCCCCCATTTGACAGTCTCCTACGAGCAGTACTTC. Translating it yields CASSPHLTVSYEQYF. Complete variable domain (other parts from reference TRBV9 and TRBJ2-7): DSGVTQTPKHLITATGQRVTLRCSPRSGDLSVYWYQQSLDQGLQFLIQYYNGEERAKGNILERFSAQQFPDLHSELNLSSLELGDSALYFCASSPHLTVSYEQYFGPGTRLTVT.